This T cell receptor beta chain was documented in a study of regulatory T cells in long-lasting Graves disease. With respect to this clonotype: As yet, its antigen is unknown. A much larger clone sits a single nucleotide away, making a read error possible.

The study, taken as a whole, reports: TCR diversity was lower in persistent Graves' patients than in newly diagnosed ones.

The CDR3 is 16 residues long. The germline gives CDR1 SGHTA, CDR2 FQGNSA. HTBI primers from iRepertoire and Arm-PCR of CDR3 regions yielded the TCR beta libraries. TCRdb reprocessed the multiplex PCR reads via MiXCR and lists one record per CDR3 protein. The data contain about half a million distinct CDR3 sequences, around 12% of them singletons. Regarding time point: newly diagnosed GD, antithyroid drugs for less than 3 months. After RNA was extracted from PBMCs, the TCR library was made from it. The sample also formed part of further work on T cells in Graves' hyperthyroidism and ophthalmopathy.

The sequences come from peripheral blood mononuclear cells (PBMCs), collected at new diagnosis, from a patient treated with antithyroid drugs. The sequence came from a woman in her thirties with Graves disease. The chain has TRBV7-2 and TRBJ1-2; the D is unclear. The CDR3: CASSPATGASNYGYNF. CDR3 nucleotide sequence: TGTGCCAGCAGCCCGGCGACCGGCGCTTCTAACTATGGCTACAACTTC.